The next 27 T cell receptor beta chains were all read from a single sample in a study of graft-versus-host responses after intestinal transplantation. The graft tissue was processed, and this released both intraepithelial and lamina propria lymphocytes. The protocol was immunoSEQ multiplex PCR, while the TCRdb copy is restricted to in-frame clones and leaves out a portion. Of just under 65,000 clones listed, under 90% are singletons. Sequences were derived from ileum tissue, sampled more than 350 days after transplant. Every receptor here comes from a human patient who received an intestinal transplant, so some T cells may come from the graft donor.

The V and J genes are TRBV27 and TRBJ2-3; 8 bases are a match to TRBD2. J gave up 2 bases and V 5 bases, and 3 bases lay outside the gene matches. Germline V gene data show CDR1 as MNHEY and CDR2 as SMNVEV (reference sequence). The CDR3 extends over 14 amino acids. The CDR3 spells CASSGRGVTDTQYF. The CDR3 bases are TGTGCCAGCAGTGGGCGGGGGGTCACAGATACGCAGTATTTT.

This clone occurred once. For the CDR3, the DNA is TGTGCCTGGAGTGTCGGGCGGTACAATGAGCAGTTCTTC. Protein: CAWSVGRYNEQFF. The chain employs TRBV30 and TRBJ2-1; unclear D gene. Between the trimmed V and J ends, which lost 0 bases and 4 bases, there was a span of 7 bases. CDR1 is GTSNPN and CDR2 is SVGIG in the germline V gene (reference sequence). The CDR3 extends over 13 amino acids.

The table lists this clone with a few counts. The V gene is TRBV7-7, the J gene TRBJ2-7, with TRBD1 identical over 9 bases. J was trimmed by 6 bases and V by 1 base; bases with no gene match: 7. Germline lookup yields CDR1 SSHAT and CDR2 FNYEAQ (reference sequence). The CDR3 is 15 residues long. CDR3 residues: CASSLEAGTGSEQYF. For the CDR3, the DNA is TGTGCCAGCAGCTTAGAGGCAGGGACAGGGTCCGAGCAGTACTTC.

This clone has only a few counts. The chain carries TRBV5-5 and TRBJ1-1; D unresolved. CDR3 size: 13 residues. Germline CDR1 SGHKS, CDR2 YYEKEE (reference sequence). V was pared by 0 bases and J by 7 bases, with 10 bases between. CDR3 DNA sequence: TGTGCCAGCAGCTTGGGTAATAAGCTTGAAGCTTTCTTT. It specifies CASSLGNKLEAFF. The whole variable domain, remainder taken from reference TRBV5-5 and TRBJ1-1, is DAGVTQSPTHLIKTRGQQVTLRCSPISGHKSVSWYQQVLGQGPQFIFQYYEKEERGRGNFPDRFSARQFPNYSSELNVNALLLGDSALYLCASSLGNKLEAFFGQGTRLTVV.

In DNA form, the CDR3 reads TGTGCCAGCAGCTCTCGACTAGCGCTGGCGGGCGGGGAGCTGTTTTTT. Translated: CASSSRLALAGGELFF. The V gene is TRBV11-2, the J gene TRBJ2-2; the match to TRBD2 covers 8 bases. J gave up 7 bases and V 4 bases, and 11 bases lay outside the gene matches. The CDR3 runs to 16 residues. The V gene's germline CDR1 is SGHAT and CDR2 FQNNGV.

V gene TRBV2 combines with J gene TRBJ2-3, with 9 bases that match TRBD2. The CDR3 loop spans 16 amino acids. V was clipped by 7 bases and J by 0 bases; unmatched bases: 8. CDR1 is SNHLY, CDR2 FYNNEI, per germline. CDR3 nucleotide sequence: TGTGCCAGCACCCTAAGGACTAGCGAGAGCACAGATACGCAGTATTTT. Encoded protein: CASTLRTSESTDTQYF.

The V gene is TRBV6-5, the J gene TRBJ2-7, with 13 bases lining up with TRBD2. J gave up 1 base and V 6 bases, and 3 bases lay outside the gene matches. CDR1 MNHEY and CDR2 SVGAGI come from the germline V gene. There are 15 residues in the CDR3. CDR3 amino acids: CASSLLAGGSYEQYF. The CDR3 nucleotides read TGTGCCAGCAGCCTACTAGCGGGGGGGTCCTACGAGCAGTACTTC.

V gene TRBV2 combines with J gene TRBJ2-3; 9 bases line up with TRBD2. This CDR3 region has 15 residues. Germline CDR1 is SNHLY and CDR2 is FYNNEI. V was clipped by 8 bases and J by 6 bases; unmatched bases: 12. CDR3 in DNA: TGTGCCAGCCGCCGTTGGACTAGCGCTTCTGATACGCAGTATTTT. The encoded protein is CASRRWTSASDTQYF.

The V call is TRBV6-1, the J call TRBJ2-7; the match to TRBD1 covers 12 bases. The CDR3 totals 15 residues. J lost 4 bases, V lost 7 bases, and 8 bases had no gene match. Germline assignment: CDR1 MNHNS and CDR2 SASEGT. The chain's CDR3 is CASTPGQGAGYEQYF. CDR3 sequence (DNA): TGTGCCAGCACCCCGGGACAGGGGGCAGGATACGAGCAGTACTTC.

The chain couples TRBV5-1 to TRBJ1-1, with D maybe TRBD1 (6 bases). This CDR3 has 17 residues. Trimming took off 4 bases at V and 0 bases at J, with 19 bases between the two ends. Germline assignment: CDR1 SGHRS and CDR2 YFSETQ. For the CDR3, the DNA is TGCGCCAGCAGCCTACTGGCCATGACAGGTCTGAACACTGAAGCTTTCTTT. This sequence encodes CASSLLAMTGLNTEAFF.

This rearrangement joins TRBV4-2 to TRBJ2-2; 8 nucleotides align to TRBD2. The germline V gene has CDR1 LGHNA and CDR2 YNFKEQ. The CDR3 runs 14 residues. Trimming cost V 3 bases and J 8 bases; bases outside gene matches: 5. This CDR3 is CASSQSSGLGELFF. The DNA of the CDR3 is TGTGCCAGCAGCCAGTCTAGCGGGCTAGGGGAGCTGTTTTTT.

The chain links TRBV6-5 to TRBJ1-1, with D possibly being TRBD1 (6 bases). This CDR3 is 12 amino acids long. From germline, CDR1 is MNHEY and CDR2 SVGAGI. V lost 7 bases and J 5 bases, leaving 11 bases between the germline ends. As DNA, the CDR3 is TGTGCCAGCAAGACAGGTCAGACTGAAGCTTTCTTT. Translation: CASKTGQTEAFF.

The rearrangement links TRBV4-1 to TRBJ2-7; D is ambiguous. V lost 1 base to trimming and J lost 2 bases, with 9 bases between them. The CDR3 contains 14 residues. The germline gives CDR1 MGHRA, CDR2 YSYEKL. This CDR3 reads CASSQVYGTYEQYF. The CDR3 DNA sequence: TGCGCCAGCAGCCAAGTGTACGGTACCTACGAGCAGTACTTC.

This clone has only one observation. The rearrangement links TRBV9 to TRBJ1-5; the D gene is possibly TRBD1 (6 bases). The ends were cut back, 4 bases at V and 3 bases at J, with 14 bases in the middle. CDR1 SGDLS and CDR2 YYNGEE come from the germline V gene. This CDR3 comprises 15 residues. CDR3 loop: CASSPGVGDNQPQHF. The CDR3 DNA is TGTGCCAGCAGCCCAGGGGTTGGGGACAATCAGCCCCAGCATTTT.

This chain connects TRBV6-5 to TRBJ1-5; D gene unclear. CDR3 size: 13 residues. V was cut by 5 bases and J by 10 bases, with 15 bases left in between. Germline V gene sequence: CDR1 MNHEY, CDR2 SVGAGI. CDR3 coding DNA: TGTGCCAGCAGTCGCGGCCCGAGGTTTCCCCAGCATTTT. This gives the protein CASSRGPRFPQHF.

V and J are TRBV6-6 and TRBJ2-3; 8 bases are a match to TRBD2. In germline, CDR1 is MNHNY, CDR2 SVGAGI (reference sequence). There are 13 residues in the CDR3. V trimming: 8 bases; J trimming: 8 bases; junction bases outside the gene matches: 9. The CDR3 sequence is CASGDSGVGTQYF. The CDR3 coding sequence is TGTGCCAGCGGGGATAGCGGGGTCGGTACGCAGTATTTT.

CDR3 nucleotide sequence: TGTGCCAGCAGTGAGAACAGGGATGAAAAACTGTTTTTT. It is translated as CASSENRDEKLFF. V usage is TRBV2 and J usage is TRBJ1-4; D perhaps matches TRBD1 (6 bases). The CDR3 consists of 13 residues. Trimming took off 3 bases at V and 6 bases at J, with 8 bases between the two ends. CDR1 and CDR2 (germline): SNHLY, FYNNEI.

The table lists this clone with a few counts. The J gene is TRBJ2-7, the V gene TRBV5-1; D gene unclear. Trimming cost V 2 bases and J 4 bases, with 10 bases left between them. There are 13 residues in the CDR3. CDR1 is SGHRS and CDR2 is YFSETQ in the germline V gene. For the CDR3, the DNA is TGCGCCAGCAGCTTCGGCGGACCGTACGAGCAGTACTTC. Translating it yields CASSFGGPYEQYF.

The chain recombines TRBV6-1 with TRBJ2-2; 8 bases align to TRBD1. The CDR3 extends over 14 amino acids. Unmatched junction bases numbered 4, after V lost 7 bases and J lost 3 bases. From germline, CDR1 is MNHNS and CDR2 SASEGT. The CDR3 loop reads CASKGQGDTGELFF. The DNA for the CDR3 is TGTGCCAGCAAAGGACAGGGTGACACCGGGGAGCTGTTTTTT.

The genes are TRBV27 and TRBJ2-3; D not certain. The germline V and J ends were trimmed by 7 bases and 8 bases, with 10 bases remaining between them. This CDR3 contains 11 residues. CDR1 is MNHEY and CDR2 is SMNVEV in the germline V gene (reference sequence). Here the CDR3 reads CASTSVGTQYF. CDR3 coding DNA: TGTGCCAGCACCTCAGTCGGTACGCAGTATTTT.

This clone has a single count. The rearrangement links TRBV6-1 to TRBJ2-7; 8 bases match TRBD1. Germline CDR1 is MNHNS and CDR2 is SASEGT. CDR3 length equals 13 residues. The V segment lost 5 bases and the J segment 6 bases; nucleotides outside the gene matches: 6. The CDR3 loop reads CASSKLQGGEQYF. The DNA of the CDR3 is TGTGCCAGCAGTAAACTACAGGGGGGCGAGCAGTACTTC.

The chain carries TRBV19 and TRBJ1-5; unclear D gene. CDR1 is LNHDA, CDR2 SQIVND, per germline (reference sequence). Trimming took off 2 bases at V and 0 bases at J, with 8 bases between the two ends. This CDR3 region has 15 residues. DNA for the CDR3: TGTGCCAGTAGTATATACGCGGATAGCAATCAGCCCCAGCATTTT. It codes for CASSIYADSNQPQHF.

This chain connects TRBV6-6 to TRBJ1-2; D ambiguous. The germline V gene has CDR1 MNHNY and CDR2 SVGAGI (reference sequence). The CDR3 is 16 amino acids. Trimming pared 2 bases from V and 2 bases from J, leaving 15 bases between. This CDR3 is CASSYGTWAVNYGYTF. CDR3 DNA: TGTGCCAGCAGTTACGGCACCTGGGCAGTGAACTATGGCTACACCTTC.

The CDR3 DNA sequence: TGTGCCAGCAGTTACGGACTAGCGGGAAGCGAGCAGTACTTC. Translated: CASSYGLAGSEQYF. This chain uses TRBV6-5 with TRBJ2-7; TRBD2 agrees at 12 bases. The CDR3 runs to 14 residues. Trimming cost V 2 bases and J 6 bases; bases outside gene matches: 2. Germline V gene data show CDR1 as MNHEY and CDR2 as SVGAGI.

This chain joins TRBV10-2 and TRBJ2-7; TRBD1 aligns across 7 bases. The CDR3 length is 14 residues. The V and J ends lost 5 bases and 5 bases, in that order; junction bases with no gene match: 9. From germline, CDR1 is WSHSY and CDR2 SAAADI. DNA of the CDR3: TGCGCCAGCAGTCCCGGGACAGCGATACACGAGCAGTACTTC. It translates to CASSPGTAIHEQYF.

The V gene is TRBV9, the J gene TRBJ2-1, with 7 bases matching TRBD2. V shed 1 base, J shed 6 bases, and the junction held 4 bases outside the gene matches. CDR1 is SGDLS, CDR2 YYNGEE, per germline. CDR3 length equals 14 residues. In DNA, the CDR3 is TGTGCCAGCAGCGTAACCCCTAGCGGCAATGAGCAGTTCTTC. As protein: CASSVTPSGNEQFF. Looking up the rest from reference TRBV9 and TRBJ2-1 gives the full variable domain: DSGVTQTPKHLITATGQRVTLRCSPRSGDLSVYWYQQSLDQGLQFLIQYYNGEERAKGNILERFSAQQFPDLHSELNLSSLELGDSALYFCASSVTPSGNEQFFGPGTRLTVL.

The J gene is TRBJ2-1, the V gene TRBV5-1; maybe TRBD1 (6 bases). The CDR3 sequence is 14 residues long. Trimming shortened V by 4 bases and J by 5 bases, and 13 bases separated the two germline ends. Germline CDR1 is SGHRS and CDR2 is YFSETQ. The CDR3 nucleotides read TGCGCCAGCAGCACCAGGGGTATGGACAATGAGCAGTTCTTC. This sequence encodes CASSTRGMDNEQFF.